This T cell receptor beta chain is drawn from a study of T-cell memory formation after mild COVID-19. From 5'RACE with constant-segment primers came TCR alpha and TCR beta cDNA libraries that carried sample barcodes and UMIs. MiXCR, run by TCRdb on the 5' RACE reads, gives a single entry per CDR3 protein. The sample includes 450,000 or so distinct CDR3 sequences, around a quarter seen only once; the top ten take about an eighth. Points on this clonotype: Its specificity is unknown.

Whole-study findings and limits: Contracting CD4+ clones sat mainly in CM and EM; CD8+ in EMRA. Researchers found some responding clones in pre-infection memory, a sign that cross-reactive memory joined.

CDR3 size: 16 residues. The germline CDR1 and CDR2 sequences are DFQATT and SNEGSKA (reference sequence). V trimming: 0 bases; J trimming: 4 bases; junction bases outside the gene matches: 9. The genes are TRBV20-1 and TRBJ2-3; 8 bases are shared with TRBD2. The TCR was taken from an adult woman who had mild COVID-19 (a few samples of this study predate the infection). Cell type and time point are not known. The source material was PBMCs or a T cell subset sorted from them (not recorded which). The CDR3 sequence: CSARDPAGADSDTQYF. The CDR3 DNA follows: TGCAGTGCTAGAGATCCAGCGGGGGCGGATTCAGATACGCAGTATTTT.